This T cell receptor (beta chain) was profiled in a study of shared clonotypes between healthy human individuals. Notes on the study in general: Among the subsets, naive ones generally showed larger estimated richness than memory ones.

Healthy adults negative for HIV, lacking recent acute infections or vaccinations, served as donors. Assay used: immunoSEQ multiplex PCR; TCRdb lists only in-frame clones, some missing. Of roughly 1.5 million clones detected, around 98% appear once; the ten largest clones hold about 0.45%. The length of the CDR3 is 15 residues. CDR1 and CDR2 (germline): MDHEN, SYDVKM. The V end was cut by 3 bases, the J end by 2 bases, with 14 bases between. As concerns this clone: No antigen is known for it.

The sequence was collected from a man aged 30 to 39 in good health. Sequencing input: naive CD4+ T cells sorted from blood. Sample subset: CD45RA+ positively selected. The chain links TRBV28 to TRBJ2-7; D tentatively fits TRBD1 or TRBD2 (5 bases each). The CDR3 loop is CASSLPRDRAYEQYF. For the CDR3, the DNA is TGTGCCAGCAGTTTGCCCCGGGACCGAGCCTACGAGCAGTACTTC.